The present entry profiles one T cell receptor beta chain with its context. Its antigen remains unidentified. V lost 0 bases to trimming and J lost 2 bases; unmatched junction nucleotides: 3. The CDR3 consists of 16 residues. Germline V CDR1 and CDR2: MNHEY, SVGEGT. This entry comes from a study of vaccination and CD4 T cells after COVID-19. Study details: Nasal swab PCR detected SARS-CoV-2 in convalescent patients, who comprised under ten mild cases and one severe case. The convalescent group had six males, four females, seven Caucasians, two Asians, one multiracial.

The Oncomine TCR Beta short-read assay was applied to DNA of cultured CD4+ T cells. TCRdb re-called the PCR reads through MiXCR, storing one row per CDR3 protein. The sample has roughly 22,000 distinct CDR3 sequences, about 31% seen once; the top ten hold over 10%. Documented treatment: approximately 9-day PBMC culture with coronavirus spike peptide pools or control peptides (ViraFEST assay). Researchers grew the cells for 10 days and then pulled out CD4+ T cells by negative selection. Study results and caveats: Convalescent patients displayed a median about 86% of reactive clones emerging only post-vaccination.

Sequenced material: cultured CD4+ T cells from blood. The chain uses TRBV6-2 or TRBV6-3 and TRBJ2-2; 7 bases are shared with TRBD1. This TCR derives from a human donor with COVID-19. The CDR3 DNA is TGTGCCAGCAGTTACTCAAGGACAGGTAACACCGGGGAGCTGTTTTTT. It codes for CASSYSRTGNTGELFF.